The rows below give T cell receptor beta chains drawn from one sample of a study of OX40 agonist ivuxolimab in advanced cancers. TCRdb's copy holds only in-frame clones and misses some; the assay was immunoSEQ multiplex PCR. The data contain about 68,000 clones, roughly nine tenths of them singletons. The material was CD4+ or CD8+ T cells sorted from blood, obtained in a trial of the OX40 agonist ivuxolimab. The origin of the receptors is an adult with an advanced solid tumor such as melanoma, head and neck, liver or kidney cancer. Both conserved end residues are part of each CDR3. Fields, in order: D gene, clone size, V gene, J gene, CDR3 protein, CDR3 DNA. A D gene is named only where the DNA matches it firmly. Clone size is stated in some rows and not others, as once, few, many or a class when expanded.

D: TRBD1; size: once; V: TRBV12-5; J: TRBJ1-5; CDR3: CASGLGQGASNQPQHF; DNA: TGTGCTAGTGGTTTGGGACAGGGGGCGAGCAATCAGCCCCAGCATTTT
D: TRBD2; size: once; V: TRBV5-1; J: TRBJ2-7; CDR3: CASSLGGGGSYEQYF; DNA: TGCGCCAGCAGCTTGGGTGGCGGGGGCTCCTACGAGCAGTACTTC
D: .; size: .; V: TRBV5-1; J: TRBJ1-2; CDR3: CASSKGRTTTLGYTF; DNA: TGCGCCAGCAGCAAGGGACGGACGACAACCTTGGGCTACACCTTC
D: .; size: .; V: TRBV4-2; J: TRBJ1-5; CDR3: CASSQGGGGNQPQHF; DNA: TGTGCCAGCAGCCAAGGTGGGGGGGGCAATCAGCCCCAGCATTTT
D: TRBD1; size: .; V: TRBV7-9; J: TRBJ1-1; CDR3: CASSGFDRGRVTEAFF; DNA: TGTGCCAGCAGTGGTTTCGACAGGGGGCGGGTCACTGAAGCTTTCTTT
D: .; size: .; V: TRBV7-8; J: TRBJ2-7; CDR3: CASSEQENLASYEQYF; DNA: TGTGCCAGCAGCGAACAGGAAAATCTGGCCTCCTACGAGCAGTACTTC
D: .; size: .; V: TRBV13; J: TRBJ2-4; CDR3: CASSLRTLAKNIQYF; DNA: TGTGCCAGCAGCTTGCGGACATTAGCCAAAAACATTCAGTACTTC
D: .; size: .; V: TRBV19; J: TRBJ2-6; CDR3: CASSRSGANVLTF; DNA: TGTGCCAGTAGTCGCTCTGGGGCCAACGTCCTGACTTTC
D: TRBD1; size: .; V: TRBV19; J: TRBJ2-3; CDR3: CASTPGGRDTDTQYF; DNA: TGTGCCAGTACCCCAGGGGGTCGGGACACAGATACGCAGTATTTT
D: .; size: .; V: TRBV10-3; J: TRBJ1-1; CDR3: CAISESTVNTEAFF; DNA: TGTGCCATCAGTGAGTCGACAGTGAACACTGAAGCTTTCTTT
D: TRBD1; size: .; V: TRBV28; J: TRBJ1-4; CDR3: CASRADRATNEKLFF; DNA: TGTGCCAGCAGGGCAGACAGGGCAACTAATGAAAAACTGTTTTTT
D: TRBD2; size: .; V: TRBV19; J: TRBJ2-2; CDR3: CASSILAATGELFF; DNA: TGTGCCAGTAGTATTCTAGCGGCCACCGGGGAGCTGTTTTTT
D: TRBD2; size: .; V: TRBV12-5; J: TRBJ2-7; CDR3: CASGFGTGASGSSYEQYF; DNA: TGTGCTAGTGGTTTTGGAACGGGAGCTAGCGGGAGCTCCTACGAGCAGTACTTC
D: .; size: few; V: TRBV7-3; J: TRBJ1-1; CDR3: CASGDLGWTEAFF; DNA: TGTGCCAGCGGGGACTTGGGTTGGACTGAAGCTTTCTTT
D: .; size: .; V: TRBV9; J: TRBJ2-3; CDR3: CASSVVGGSTPDTQYF; DNA: TGTGCCAGCAGCGTAGTGGGCGGGTCCACCCCAGATACGCAGTATTTT
D: .; size: .; V: TRBV6-5; J: TRBJ2-7; CDR3: CASSSHTVPYEQYF; DNA: TGTGCCAGCAGTTCCCACACAGTTCCCTACGAGCAGTACTTC
D: .; size: .; V: TRBV19; J: TRBJ1-1; CDR3: CASIIGGAPTEAFF; DNA: TGTGCCAGTATCATCGGGGGGGCGCCCACTGAAGCTTTCTTT
D: TRBD1; size: .; V: TRBV7-7; J: TRBJ2-3; CDR3: CASSLGTGLGDTQYF; DNA: TGTGCCAGCAGCTTAGGGACAGGGTTAGGGGATACGCAGTATTTT
D: TRBD1; size: .; V: TRBV6-5; J: TRBJ2-1; CDR3: CASNRGSSYNEQFF; DNA: TGTGCCAGCAACAGGGGCAGCTCCTACAATGAGCAGTTCTTC
D: TRBD1; size: .; V: TRBV7-9; J: TRBJ2-1; CDR3: CASQFGTGRNEQFF; DNA: TGTGCCAGCCAGTTTGGGACAGGGAGGAATGAGCAGTTCTTC
D: .; size: .; V: TRBV6-4; J: TRBJ1-2; CDR3: CASRREQGPNYGYTF; DNA: TGTGCCAGCCGAAGAGAGCAGGGGCCTAACTATGGCTACACCTTC
D: TRBD2; size: .; V: TRBV5-5; J: TRBJ2-4; CDR3: CASSLVGGSPAKNIQYF; DNA: TGTGCCAGCAGCTTGGTCGGCGGGAGTCCCGCCAAAAACATTCAGTACTTC
D: .; size: .; V: TRBV18; J: TRBJ1-5; CDR3: CASSPLPGPTNQPQHF; DNA: TGTGCCAGCTCCCCATTGCCGGGACCGACCAATCAGCCCCAGCATTTT
D: .; size: .; V: TRBV5-1; J: TRBJ2-1; CDR3: CASSLVAGLITYNEQFF; DNA: TGCGCCAGCAGCTTGGTAGCAGGGCTTATAACCTACAATGAGCAGTTCTTC
D: TRBD2; size: .; V: TRBV6-6; J: TRBJ2-7; CDR3: CASSYSVGRGDEQYF; DNA: TGTGCCAGCAGTTACTCCGTCGGGAGGGGCGACGAGCAGTACTTC
D: .; size: .; V: TRBV7-9; J: TRBJ1-2; CDR3: CASSLDSATNYGYTF; DNA: TGTGCCAGCAGCTTGGACTCAGCAACTAACTATGGCTACACCTTC
D: .; size: .; V: TRBV7-8; J: TRBJ1-6; CDR3: CASSFQGSSYNSPLHF; DNA: TGTGCCAGCAGCTTCCAGGGGAGCTCCTATAATTCACCCCTCCACTTT
D: .; size: .; V: TRBV28; J: TRBJ2-7; CDR3: CASREGGYEQYF; DNA: TGTGCCAGCAGGGAGGGAGGCTACGAGCAGTACTTC
D: TRBD2; size: .; V: TRBV2; J: TRBJ2-3; CDR3: CASSELTSGATDTQYF; DNA: TGTGCCAGCAGTGAATTAACTAGCGGAGCCACAGATACGCAGTATTTT